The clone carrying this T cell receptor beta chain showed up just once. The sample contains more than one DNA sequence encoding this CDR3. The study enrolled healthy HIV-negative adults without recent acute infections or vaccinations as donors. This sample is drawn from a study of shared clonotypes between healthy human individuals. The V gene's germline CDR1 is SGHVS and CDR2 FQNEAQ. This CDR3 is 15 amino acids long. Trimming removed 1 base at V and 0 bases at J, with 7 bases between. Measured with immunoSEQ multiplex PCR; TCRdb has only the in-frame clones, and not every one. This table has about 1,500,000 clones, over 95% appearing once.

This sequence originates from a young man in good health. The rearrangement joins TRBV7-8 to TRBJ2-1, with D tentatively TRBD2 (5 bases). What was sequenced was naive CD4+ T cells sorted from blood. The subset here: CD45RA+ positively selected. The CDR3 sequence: CASSLVGGSYNEQFF. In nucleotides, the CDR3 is TGTGCCAGCAGCTTAGTAGGAGGCTCCTACAATGAGCAGTTCTTC.